The 30 T cell receptor beta chains below were found in one sample sequenced in a study of early T cells in non-severe SARS-CoV-2 infection. MiXCR, run by TCRdb on the 5' RACE reads, gives a single entry per CDR3 protein. Of about 80,000 distinct CDR3 sequences in the sample, over 10% were seen once. Specimen: whole blood. The origin of the receptors is an adult who was a healthcare worker with PCR-confirmed SARS-CoV-2 infection or an uninfected control (not recorded which).

This clonotype came up a few times. This sequence joins TRBV4-3 and TRBJ2-3; D is possibly TRBD2 (6 bases). CDR3 length equals 15 residues. The V and J ends lost 1 base and 5 bases respectively, with 13 bases between them. CDR1 is LGHNA and CDR2 is YSLEER in the germline V gene. In DNA form, the CDR3 reads TGCGCCAGCAGCCAAGCACGGGAGTCGGGAGATACGCAGTATTTT. It is translated as CASSQARESGDTQYF.

This clonotype was counted many times. The genes are TRBV5-4 and TRBJ2-2; TRBD1 aligns across 8 bases. CDR3 length: 15 amino acids. Trimming at V came to 4 bases and at J to 4 bases, leaving 6 bases not matched to a gene. Germline loops: CDR1 SGHNT, CDR2 YYREEE (reference sequence). DNA for the CDR3: TGTGCCAGCAGCCCAGGGGGCGCAACCACCGGGGAGCTGTTTTTT. This encodes CASSPGGATTGELFF.

This rearrangement joins TRBV7-2 to TRBJ1-3; TRBD1 might be the D (5 bases). Looked up from germline, CDR1 is SGHTA and CDR2 is FQGNSA. The length of the CDR3 is 18 residues. Trimming pared 0 bases from V and 0 bases from J, leaving 15 bases between. The CDR3 sequence is CASSLALGLRSSGNTIYF. The CDR3 nucleotides read TGTGCCAGCAGCTTAGCGTTGGGGCTCCGCAGCTCTGGAAACACCATATATTTT.

The rearrangement links TRBV3-1 to TRBJ1-2; the D is unclear. V lost 1 base, J lost 10 bases, and 10 bases lay in between. The CDR3 covers 12 residues. Germline V lookup: CDR1 LGHDT, CDR2 YNNKEL (reference sequence). This CDR3 reads CASSQVRSYYTF. CDR3 bases: TGTGCCAGCAGCCAAGTCAGGAGTTACTACACCTTC.

CDR3 DNA: TGTGCCAGCACCCGCAGGGGGGGAGACTACGAGCAGTACTTC. Protein: CASTRRGGDYEQYF. This chain links TRBV12-3 or TRBV12-4 with TRBJ2-7, with D tentatively TRBD1 or TRBD2 (7 bases each). The ends were cut back, 7 bases at V and 3 bases at J, with 16 bases in the middle. The CDR3 totals 14 residues.

The gene calls are TRBV5-1 and TRBJ2-7, with D uncertain. The CDR3 consists of 14 residues. V was trimmed by 3 bases and J by 5 bases, leaving 15 bases between them. The germline V gene encodes CDR1 SGHRS and CDR2 YFSETQ. The CDR3 nucleotides are TGCGCCAGCAGCTACATGCGACACGTCGACGAGCAGTACTTC. As protein: CASSYMRHVDEQYF.

This clonotype was counted many times. This sequence joins TRBV7-6 and TRBJ2-1, with D perhaps matching TRBD2 (5 bases). Germline V gene data show CDR1 as SGHVS and CDR2 as FNYEAQ. V gave up 2 bases and J gave up 6 bases, with 20 bases separating them. This CDR3 is built from 17 residues. CDR3 amino acids: CASSLSSGLTRSNEQFF. For the CDR3, the DNA is TGTGCCAGCAGCTTATCTTCTGGACTCACGCGGAGCAATGAGCAGTTCTTC.

The genes are TRBV28 and TRBJ2-2, with TRBD1 identical over 8 bases. CDR1 is MDHEN, CDR2 SYDVKM, per germline. Trimming cost V 8 bases and J 2 bases; bases outside gene matches: 7. The CDR3 has 15 amino acids. CDR3 in DNA: TGTGCCAGCGTTCGACAGGGGCCCAACACCGGGGAGCTGTTTTTT. Protein product: CASVRQGPNTGELFF.

The chain combines TRBV20-1 with TRBJ2-5, with D perhaps given as TRBD1 or TRBD2 (5 bases each). Trimming took off 1 base at V and 1 base at J, with 10 bases between the two ends. The CDR3 totals 14 residues. Germline V CDR1 and CDR2: DFQATT, SNEGSKA (reference sequence). The CDR3 DNA reads as TGCAGTGCTAGAGTTGGTGGGGGCCAAGAGACCCAGTACTTC. Encoded protein: CSARVGGGQETQYF.

At least ten counts were recorded for this clonotype. This rearrangement joins TRBV5-1 to TRBJ1-1; TRBD1 might be the D (6 bases). The V end lost 4 bases, the J end lost 0 bases, and 16 bases lay between the germline ends. The V gene's germline CDR1 is SGHRS and CDR2 YFSETQ. The CDR3 length is 16 residues. This CDR3 reads CASSAGQHLMNTEAFF. Written as DNA, the CDR3 is TGCGCCAGCAGCGCTGGACAGCACCTTATGAACACTGAAGCTTTCTTT. Drawing the rest from reference TRBV5-1 and TRBJ1-1, the complete variable domain is KAGVTQTPRYLIKTRGQQVTLSCSPISGHRSVSWYQQTPGQGLQFLFEYFSETQRNKGNFPGRFSGRQFSNSRSEMNVSTLELGDSALYLCASSAGQHLMNTEAFFGQGTRLTVV.

The chain is built from TRBV28 and TRBJ1-1; D is unresolved. The CDR3 consists of 13 residues. The germline CDR1 and CDR2 sequences are MDHEN and SYDVKM. V lost 2 bases to trimming and J lost 2 bases, with 6 bases between them. CDR3 nucleotide sequence: TGTGCCAGCAGTTTACCCTCAAACACTGAAGCTTTCTTT. This codes for CASSLPSNTEAFF.

This clonotype showed up many times. The CDR3 is CASSPLGGIAYEQYF. The CDR3 region has the DNA TGTGCCAGCTCACCATTAGGGGGGATAGCCTACGAGCAGTACTTC. The chain employs TRBV18 and TRBJ2-7; D assignment may be TRBD1 or TRBD2 (6 bases each). This CDR3 region has 15 residues. The V end lost 2 bases, the J end lost 2 bases, and 13 bases lay between the germline ends. CDR1 and CDR2 (germline): KGHSH, LQKENI.

This clonotype was recorded at least ten times. V is TRBV7-6 and J is TRBJ2-2; 7 nucleotides agree with TRBD1. Per the germline V gene, CDR1 is SGHVS and CDR2 is FNYEAQ. After removal of 2 bases from V and 10 bases from J, the junction contained 4 bases not matched to a gene. CDR3 size: 13 residues. The CDR3 spells CASSLQGGLELFF. The DNA for the CDR3 is TGTGCCAGCAGCTTACAAGGGGGCCTGGAGCTGTTTTTT.

This clonotype was seen a handful of times. The V and J genes are TRBV12-3 or TRBV12-4 and TRBJ1-1; 7 nucleotides match TRBD1. The CDR3 spans 14 residues. V gave up 6 bases and J gave up 6 bases; unmatched junction bases: 10. CDR3 DNA sequence: TGTGCCAGCAGCGAGACAGGGTTGAATTCTGAAGCTTTCTTT. Protein sequence: CASSETGLNSEAFF.

This clonotype occurred many times. V usage is TRBV6-1 and J usage is TRBJ2-7; D is uncertain. The CDR3 loop spans 16 amino acids. The V gene lost 5 bases and the J gene lost 0 bases, with 17 bases spanning the gap. Germline V gene sequence: CDR1 MNHNS, CDR2 SASEGT. The CDR3: CASSRDVTEHSYEQYF. The CDR3 nucleotides are TGTGCCAGCAGTAGAGACGTGACGGAGCACTCCTACGAGCAGTACTTC.

This clonotype was detected only a few times. CDR3 amino acids: CASSLVPGLAFTDTQYF. CDR3 bases: TGTGCCAGCAGCTTAGTCCCGGGACTAGCGTTCACAGATACGCAGTATTTT. The rearrangement joins TRBV11-2 to TRBJ2-3; 10 bases align to TRBD2. The CDR3 runs to 17 residues. Unmatched junction bases numbered 6, after V lost 1 base and J lost 2 bases. Germline V gives CDR1 SGHAT, CDR2 FQNNGV.

This clonotype has ten or more counts. The chain is built from TRBV27 and TRBJ2-7; 11 nucleotides agree with TRBD2. This CDR3 contains 16 residues. Per the germline V gene, CDR1 is MNHEY and CDR2 is SMNVEV (reference sequence). V gave up 6 bases and J gave up 1 base; unmatched junction bases: 8. The CDR3 reads CASSSTSGSSSYEQYF. CDR3 DNA: TGTGCCAGCAGCTCCACTAGCGGGAGTTCGTCCTACGAGCAGTACTTC.

The genes are TRBV2 and TRBJ1-1; 11 positions agree with TRBD1. This CDR3 is built from 19 residues. From germline, CDR1 is SNHLY and CDR2 FYNNEI. V lost 6 bases to trimming and J lost 2 bases; unmatched junction nucleotides: 17. The CDR3 DNA follows: TGTGCCAGCAGCGGACCGGGACAGGGGGTAGGGCCGCGAAACACTGAAGCTTTCTTT. It is translated as CASSGPGQGVGPRNTEAFF.

There are many counts of this clonotype. The chain links TRBV29-1 to TRBJ1-1; D unclear. Trimming took 7 bases from V and 0 from J, leaving 3 bases between them. The CDR3 runs to 10 residues. The germline V gene has CDR1 SQVTM and CDR2 ANQGSEA. The CDR3 here is CSAVNTEAFF. CDR3 DNA sequence: TGCAGCGCAGTGAACACTGAAGCTTTCTTT.

This clonotype was picked up a small number of times. The chain has TRBV11-2 and TRBJ1-1; D is undetermined. The CDR3 consists of 11 residues. With 3 bases removed from V and 4 bases from J, the gap between germline ends came to 3 bases. The germline gives CDR1 SGHAT, CDR2 FQNNGV. In DNA form, the CDR3 reads TGTGCCAGCAGCTTTAGCACTGAAGCTTTCTTT. It translates to CASSFSTEAFF.

This clonotype appeared a few times. The V gene is TRBV12-3 or TRBV12-4, the J gene TRBJ2-1; D is perhaps TRBD1 or TRBD2 (5 bases each). V was pared by 5 bases and J by 1 base, with 9 bases between. This CDR3 contains 14 residues. In DNA, the CDR3 is TGTGCCAGCAGTCAAGAGGGGTCCTACAATGAGCAGTTCTTC. This translates into CASSQEGSYNEQFF.

The chain is built from TRBV7-2 and TRBJ2-5; 9 bases match TRBD2. The CDR3 runs 16 residues. The junction had 9 bases not matched to a gene; V was cut back by 5 bases and J by 2 bases. Germline-derived CDR1 and CDR2 are SGHTA and FQGNSA. CDR3 amino acids: CASSLVAGAQQETQYF. The CDR3 nucleotides read TGTGCCAGCAGCCTAGTAGCGGGGGCCCAACAAGAGACCCAGTACTTC. Combining the CDR3 with reference TRBV7-2 and TRBJ2-5 gives the whole variable domain GAGVSQSPSNKVTEKGKDVELRCDPISGHTALYWYRQSLGQGLEFLIYFQGNSAPDKSGLPSDRFSAERTGGSVSTLTIQRTQQEDSAVYLCASSLVAGAQQETQYFGPGTRLLVL.

This clonotype was observed many times. The chain is built from TRBV7-6 and TRBJ2-7; D may be TRBD1 or TRBD2 (6 bases each). V lost 5 bases and J 1 base, leaving 12 bases between the germline ends. CDR1 and CDR2 (germline): SGHVS, FNYEAQ. The CDR3 totals 14 residues. CDR3 region: CASSPQGRSYEQYF. The DNA of the CDR3 is TGTGCCAGCAGCCCCCAGGGGAGGTCCTACGAGCAGTACTTC.

This clonotype is a singleton in its sample. The chain employs TRBV29-1 and TRBJ1-4; D not certain. Per the germline V gene, CDR1 is SQVTM and CDR2 is ANQGSEA. This CDR3 is 14 amino acids long. V was trimmed by 2 bases and J by 0 bases, leaving 7 bases between them. In DNA form, the CDR3 reads TGCAGCGTTGAAATTACAGCAACTAATGAAAAACTGTTTTTT. Translation: CSVEITATNEKLFF.

This clonotype was seen a few times. This chain connects TRBV12-3 or TRBV12-4 to TRBJ1-1, with D maybe TRBD1 (6 bases). CDR3 size: 14 residues. The V end was cut by 8 bases, the J end by 0 bases, with 13 bases between. Here the CDR3 reads CASGTQALNTEAFF. For the CDR3, the DNA is TGTGCCAGCGGGACACAAGCCTTGAACACTGAAGCTTTCTTT.

This clonotype has a count of ten or more. The chain recombines TRBV5-1 with TRBJ2-7; D may be TRBD1 (6 bases). Germline V gene data show CDR1 as SGHRS and CDR2 as YFSETQ. V was shortened by 2 bases and J by 3 bases, with 9 bases between the two germline ends. This CDR3 is 13 amino acids long. The CDR3 sequence is CASSFQGHYEQYF. As DNA, the CDR3 is TGCGCCAGCAGCTTCCAGGGACACTACGAGCAGTACTTC. Full variable domain (remainder filled in from reference TRBV5-1 and TRBJ2-7): KAGVTQTPRYLIKTRGQQVTLSCSPISGHRSVSWYQQTPGQGLQFLFEYFSETQRNKGNFPGRFSGRQFSNSRSEMNVSTLELGDSALYLCASSFQGHYEQYFGPGTRLTVT.

Comments on this clonotype: Compared with germline, one end of the junction differs, possibly owing to a read error. The V gene is TRBV6-5, the J gene TRBJ2-3; D unresolved. Germline lookup yields CDR1 MNHEY and CDR2 SVGAGI. There are 11 residues in the CDR3. CDR3 DNA sequence: TGTCCCAGCAGTGTTACAGATACGCAGTATTTT. Protein: CPSSVTDTQYF.

The sample holds a few counts of this clonotype. This sequence joins TRBV28 and TRBJ2-7; D might be TRBD1 (5 bases). V lost 3 bases and J 0 bases, leaving 9 bases between the germline ends. Germline V gene lookup returns CDR1 MDHEN and CDR2 SYDVKM. The CDR3 sequence is 14 residues long. CDR3 sequence (DNA): TGTGCCAGCAGTTTGATGGGGCCCTCCTACGAGCAGTACTTC. Protein sequence: CASSLMGPSYEQYF.

The rearrangement joins TRBV27 to TRBJ1-1; the D is unclear. This CDR3 spans 13 amino acids. The germline V gene has CDR1 MNHEY and CDR2 SMNVEV (reference sequence). V lost 7 bases, J lost 2 bases, and 11 bases lay in between. CDR3 DNA sequence: TGTGCCAGCAAGAAACAACTTAACACTGAAGCTTTCTTT. Translation gives CASKKQLNTEAFF.

This clonotype was observed a few times. V is TRBV18 and J is TRBJ1-1; 8 bases match TRBD1. The V gene end was trimmed by 2 bases and the J gene end by 4 bases; junction bases not matched to a gene: 6. The CDR3 loop spans 15 amino acids. CDR1 is KGHSH, CDR2 LQKENI, per germline. The CDR3 DNA reads TGTGCCAGCTCACCAGCTGACAGGGGTGGCACTGAAGCTTTCTTT. It specifies CASSPADRGGTEAFF.